This T cell receptor beta chain is drawn from a study of T-cell memory formation after mild COVID-19. About the research overall: Among the donors, TCR clusters were largely specific to each donor.

Germline V gene lookup returns CDR1 LGHNA and CDR2 YNFKEQ. With 4 bases removed from V and 4 bases from J, the gap between germline ends came to 16 bases. The CDR3 spans 15 residues. As for this clonotype: What it binds is not known.

The study, taken as a whole, reports: Clones shrinking between day 15 and 85 showed a balanced CD4/CD8 split, and those that grew later tilted toward CD4+. Memory cells collected pre-infection included some clones that later responded, suggesting cross-reactive memory joined.

TCR alpha and TCR beta cDNA libraries carrying sample barcodes and UMIs were produced by 5'RACE using constant-segment primers. One entry per CDR3 protein, called by TCRdb with MiXCR from the 5' RACE reads. This table holds roughly 160,000 distinct CDR3 sequences, around 13% found once. Sequencing was done on a sample of PBMCs or a T cell subset sorted from them (not recorded which). This clonotype originated in a man aged 18 to 29 who had mild COVID-19 (a few samples of this study predate the infection). Cell type and time point are not known. V and J are TRBV4-2 and TRBJ2-5; unclear D gene. CDR3 nucleotides: TGTGCCAGCAGCCCCTCGATGGGGTCTACAGAGACCCAGTACTTC. Encoded protein: CASSPSMGSTETQYF.